This T cell receptor beta chain was profiled in a study of Tregs in tolerant kidney transplant recipients. Using immunoSEQ multiplex PCR, the repertoire was profiled, and TCRdb retains in-frame clones only, with some absent. The sample includes about 94,000 clones, roughly 93% of them seen just once. Study outcomes and limitations: No direct test of biological reproducibility was done here.

With respect to this clone: What it binds is not known.

Trimming left V 1 base short and J 12 bases short, with 10 bases between. CDR3 length equals 11 residues. Germline V CDR1 and CDR2: DFQATT, SNEGSKA (reference sequence). Unstimulated regulatory T cells (CD4+CD25+CD127-), CD4+CD25- non-regulatory cells, CD4 and CD8 cells were FACS-sorted from thawed PBMCs. The chain carries TRBV20-1 and TRBJ2-1; D gene uncertain. This specimen was CD4+ T cells from blood, taken before the transplant. The sequence was obtained from a human donor who received a combined kidney and bone marrow transplant. CDR3: CSARASYGQFF. CDR3 bases: TGCAGTGCTAGAGCTAGTTACGGGCAGTTCTTC.